This T cell receptor beta chain appears in the sequencing data of a study of response to subunit inactivated influenza vaccine. Whole-study results and caveats: Researchers suggested that each seasonal influenza vaccination recruits few new T cells.

This clonotype was recorded a few times. Its antigen is still unknown. The germline CDR1 and CDR2 sequences are MDHEN and SYDVKM. CDR3 length: 17 amino acids. Trimming took 2 bases from V and 1 from J, leaving 15 bases between them. In TCRdb, the RT-PCR reads were re-called with MiXCR into one record per CDR3 protein. The data hold about 650,000 distinct CDR3 sequences, with approximately 14% observed a single time. This receptor was identified in a man aged 50 to 59 who received an inactivated influenza vaccine. The chain is built from TRBV28 and TRBJ2-4; either TRBD1 or TRBD2 may fit D (5 bases each). Source: PBMCs from blood, taken about 11 days after vaccination. The chain's CDR3 is CASSLRGRDRAKNIQYF. Written as DNA, the CDR3 is TGTGCCAGCAGTTTACGGGGACGCGATAGGGCCAAAAACATTCAGTACTTC.